This TCR beta chain was identified during a study of cytomegalovirus exposure and HLA in healthy donors. Overall study findings and caveats: Cytomegalovirus-associated TCR beta chains were listed, numbering 150 to 200. Most TCR sequences were seen very rarely across donors, but some public TCRs occurred in many.

This clone was seen a single time. Its antigen is undetermined. Donors came from a validation cohort of fewer than 150 subjects, distinct from the first 666-subject cohort. Libraries were prepared by immunoSEQ multiplex PCR; TCRdb keeps only in-frame clonotypes and omits some of them. The profile covers tens of thousands of clones, with 97% appearing a single time and about 1.5% taken by the ten largest. V shed 1 base and J shed 0 bases, with 7 bases lying between them. The germline V gene has CDR1 MGHRA and CDR2 YSYEKL. The CDR3 runs to 15 residues. The receptor's source is a woman aged 18-29 years in good health and CMV-seropositive. The genes are TRBV4-1 and TRBJ2-1; D is possibly TRBD1 (6 bases). Sequenced material: PBMCs. CDR3 amino acids: CASSQVGGSYNEQFF. DNA of the CDR3: TGCGCCAGCAGCCAAGTAGGGGGCTCCTACAATGAGCAGTTCTTC.